A selection of T cell receptor beta chains follows, all from one sample in a study of beta chain features in type 1 diabetes. Some clones are missing from TCRdb's copy, which holds only in-frame ones; the method was immunoSEQ multiplex PCR. The repertoire holds over 300,000 clones, with approximately 9.9% as singletons. The sequenced sample was central memory CD4+ T cells from blood. Receptors originate from a man aged 30 to 39 with type 1 diabetes. Both conserved end residues are part of each CDR3.

V gene: TRBV6-5
J gene: TRBJ2-1
CDR3 protein: CASSLERRGEQFF

V gene: TRBV5-1
J gene: TRBJ1-1
CDR3 protein: CASSLEGGNTEAFF

V gene: TRBV5-1
J gene: TRBJ1-6
CDR3 protein: CASSLEGNSPLHF

V gene: TRBV4-3
J gene: TRBJ1-2
CDR3 protein: CASSQDRHYGYTF

V gene: TRBV7-9
J gene: TRBJ2-5
CDR3 protein: CASSLDGAGQETQYF

V gene: TRBV18
J gene: TRBJ2-5
CDR3 protein: CASSQGQGETQYF

V gene: TRBV7-2
J gene: TRBJ1-6
CDR3 protein: CASSLDGQGASPLHF

V gene: TRBV2
J gene: TRBJ2-7
CDR3 protein: CASSGQASYEQYF

V gene: TRBV28
J gene: TRBJ2-1
CDR3 protein: CASSFPGINEQFF

V gene: TRBV28
J gene: TRBJ2-5
CDR3 protein: CASSLNPRAQETQYF

V gene: TRBV10-3
J gene: TRBJ1-1
CDR3 protein: CAITERGAFTEAFF

V gene: TRBV9
J gene: TRBJ1-1
CDR3 protein: CASSGDRGTEAFF

V gene: TRBV4-3
J gene: TRBJ2-7
CDR3 protein: CASSQYRGPYEQYF

V gene: TRBV18
J gene: TRBJ1-2
CDR3 protein: CASSPDRNGYGYTF

V gene: TRBV15
J gene: TRBJ2-3
CDR3 protein: CATRSAWDRGTDTQYF

V gene: TRBV9
J gene: TRBJ2-1
CDR3 protein: CASSVASGGGNEQFF

V gene: TRBV29-1
J gene: TRBJ2-3
CDR3 protein: CSEQQGATGTDTQYF

V gene: TRBV28
J gene: TRBJ2-7
CDR3 protein: CASAPGDREGEQYF

V gene: TRBV7-9
J gene: TRBJ1-5
CDR3 protein: CASSQDGNQPQHF

V gene: TRBV9
J gene: TRBJ2-3
CDR3 protein: CASSVALAGNTDTQYF

V gene: TRBV7-2
J gene: TRBJ1-1
CDR3 protein: CASRAGTGTEAFF

V gene: TRBV5-6
J gene: TRBJ2-3
CDR3 protein: CASSLAGRAGVADTQYF

V gene: TRBV4-3
J gene: TRBJ2-7
CDR3 protein: CASSQDSQGAGEQYF

V gene: TRBV6-5
J gene: TRBJ1-1
CDR3 protein: CASIQGLNTEAFF

V gene: TRBV27
J gene: TRBJ2-3
CDR3 protein: CASSRRSTDTQYF

V gene: TRBV18
J gene: TRBJ2-1
CDR3 protein: CASSPGTGEKFF

V gene: TRBV5-8
J gene: TRBJ1-4
CDR3 protein: CASSLMSGSVTGHEKLFF